This T cell receptor (beta chain) was identified in a study of Ad26.COV2.S vaccination and SARS-CoV-2 variants. Study background: Enrollment placed the donor in the COV1001 Ad26.COV2.S trial arm.

Study outcomes and limitations: Compared with placebo recipients, vaccine recipients had higher spike-specific TCR breadth.

CDR1 is SGHNT, CDR2 YENEEA, per germline. With 4 bases removed from V and 4 bases from J, the gap between germline ends came to 10 bases. This CDR3 has 14 amino acids. Measured with immunoSEQ multiplex PCR; TCRdb has only the in-frame clones, and not every one. The data show around 450,000 clones, around 90% seen once. The sample's treatment: over 15 received Ad26.COV2.S at low or high dose, single or two shots; about 5 received placebo; per-sample allocation not given. Day 63 following the first vaccine or placebo injection was when the samples were taken. Concerning this clone: Its antigen is as yet unknown.

V is TRBV11-3 and J is TRBJ2-2; a weak D match, TRBD1 (6 bases). This TCR came from a person between 18 and 65 years old who received the Ad26.COV2.S COVID-19 vaccine or a placebo. The source material was peripheral blood, sampled in a trial of Ad26.COV2.S vaccine versus placebo. CDR3 in amino acids: CASSSRGGTGELFF. CDR3 nucleotides: TGTGCCAGCAGCTCTCGAGGGGGCACCGGGGAGCTGTTTTTT.